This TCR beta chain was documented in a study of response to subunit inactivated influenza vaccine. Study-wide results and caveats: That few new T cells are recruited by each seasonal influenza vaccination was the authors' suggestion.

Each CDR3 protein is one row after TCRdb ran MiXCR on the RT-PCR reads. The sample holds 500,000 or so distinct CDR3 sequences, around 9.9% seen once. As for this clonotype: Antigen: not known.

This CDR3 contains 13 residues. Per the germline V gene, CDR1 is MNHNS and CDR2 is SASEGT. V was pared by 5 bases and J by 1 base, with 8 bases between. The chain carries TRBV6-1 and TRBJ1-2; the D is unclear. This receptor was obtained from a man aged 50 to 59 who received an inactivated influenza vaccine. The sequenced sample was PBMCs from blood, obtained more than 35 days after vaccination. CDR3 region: CASSRTRNYGYTF. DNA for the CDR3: TGTGCCAGCAGTCGAACTCGTAACTATGGCTACACCTTC.